This T cell receptor (beta chain) was recorded in a study of blood T cell repertoires in COVID-19. Across the study: The United States, Italy and Spain were the sources of the acute and convalescent COVID-19 samples. The cDNA or gDNA used as material had been derived from T cells, B-cell-depleted T cells, or PBMCs.

Note on this clone: The identical CDR3 is also encoded by other nucleotide sequences in the sample.

Data came from immunoSEQ multiplex PCR; TCRdb stores just in-frame clones and leaves some out. The sample has 110,000 or so clones, roughly four fifths seen once; the top ten hold roughly 12%. Germline V lookup: CDR1 KGHSH, CDR2 LQKENI. Trimming at V came to 3 bases and at J to 0 bases, leaving 0 bases not matched to a gene. CDR3 size: 14 residues. This chain uses TRBV18 with TRBJ2-7; TRBD1 matches at 9 bases. The TCR was taken from a human donor in a cohort sampled during active COVID-19. Sequencing used peripheral blood. The CDR3 nucleotides are TGTGCCAGCTCACCGGGACAGGGCTCCTACGAGCAGTACTTC. It specifies CASSPGQGSYEQYF.